Listed below are T cell receptor beta chains from one sample, sequenced in a study of human T cells and chemical hapten exposure. TCRdb independently ran MiXCR on the RACE reads; one entry per CDR3 protein. In the table there are under 50,000 distinct CDR3 sequences, approximately 7.6% of which are singletons. The sample in question was whole blood, obtained in connection with sensitization to the hapten diphenylcyclopropenone (DPC). These receptors were obtained from a woman aged 45-65 years with alopecia areata. Some clones in this sample may be carry-over from other donors' samples. The CDR3 runs from the conserved cysteine through the conserved F or W. The D gene is left open where the match is weak. Where a row states a size, it is once, few, many or the class of an expanded clone; other rows omit it.

16	TRBV14	few	NA	TRBJ2-1	CASSPNLARTYNEQFF	TGTGCCAGCAGCCCTAATCTCGCGCGTACCTACAATGAGCAGTTCTTC
14	TRBV7-9	many	NA	TRBJ1-1	CASSLAVGVWEAFF	TGTGCCAGCAGCTTAGCAGTCGGGGTTTGGGAAGCTTTCTTT
14	TRBV20-1	NA	NA	TRBJ2-3	CSARSGFPTDTQYF	TGCAGTGCCCGCAGCGGTTTCCCCACAGATACGCAGTATTTT
14	TRBV3-1	many	NA	TRBJ1-1	CASSQDQGYTEAFF	TGTGCCAGCAGCCAAGATCAGGGATACACTGAAGCTTTCTTT
15	TRBV20-1	NA	NA	TRBJ2-4	CSARQARGSKNIQYF	TGCAGTGCTAGGCAAGCTAGGGGTTCCAAAAACATTCAGTACTTC
14	TRBV5-1	NA	NA	TRBJ2-7	CASSFSRTGDEQYF	TGCGCCAGCAGCTTTTCTCGGACCGGCGACGAGCAGTACTTC
14	TRBV20-1	NA	NA	TRBJ1-3	CNATPAVSGNTIYF	TGCAATGCTACCCCCGCCGTCTCTGGAAACACCATATATTTT
13	TRBV4-2	many	NA	TRBJ2-2	CASSQSLSGELFF	TGTGCCAGCAGCCAATCACTATCCGGGGAGCTGTTTTTT
15	TRBV5-1	many	NA	TRBJ2-2	CASSLSAGNTGELFF	TGCGCCAGCAGCTTGTCGGCAGGGAACACCGGGGAGCTGTTTTTT
15	TRBV6-5	few	TRBD2	TRBJ2-7	CASSYGTSGSYEQYF	TGTGCCAGCAGTTACGGGACTAGCGGGAGCTACGAGCAGTACTTC
14	TRBV7-2	many	NA	TRBJ2-5	CASSLGGLGETQYF	TGTGCCAGCAGCTTAGGGGGACTCGGGGAGACCCAGTACTTC
14	TRBV6-1	NA	NA	TRBJ2-7	CASEQTTSNYEQYF	TGTGCCAGCGAACAGACCACCTCGAACTACGAGCAGTACTTC
16	TRBV7-2	few	TRBD2	TRBJ2-5	CASSLDGRGAQETQYF	TGTGCCAGCAGCTTAGATGGGCGGGGGGCACAAGAGACCCAGTACTTC
19	TRBV7-2	many	NA	TRBJ1-6	CASSLEVDSRLSYNSPLHF	TGTGCCAGCAGCTTAGAGGTCGACAGCCGCCTCTCCTATAATTCACCCCTCCACTTT